The 28 T cell receptor beta chains given below trace back to one sample, sequenced in a study of identical twins. TCRdb fed the 5' RACE reads into MiXCR, producing one record per CDR3 protein. In the table there are around 650,000 distinct CDR3 sequences, roughly 7.1% of which are singletons. A further study also used this sample, focusing on yellow fever vaccine responses in identical twins.

What was sequenced was PBMCs. The receptors derive from a young woman in good health.

V is TRBV6-9 and J is TRBJ2-7, with TRBD2 as a possible D gene (6 bases). V was trimmed by 7 bases and J by 4 bases, leaving 17 bases between them. Germline V gives CDR1 MNHGY, CDR2 SVAAGI. The CDR3 length is 14 residues. The CDR3 protein is CASTRPGEPYEQYF. The CDR3 DNA is TGTGCCAGCACCCGACCGGGAGAACCTTACGAGCAGTACTTC.

This clonotype showed up just a few times. The chain uses TRBV20-1 and TRBJ1-1, with D possibly being TRBD1 (5 bases). Germline-derived CDR1 and CDR2 are DFQATT and SNEGSKA (reference sequence). This CDR3 has 13 amino acids. V was cut by 0 bases and J by 6 bases, with 11 bases left in between. The CDR3 DNA is TGCAGTGCTAGAGATCCGGGGGTCTCTGAAGCTTTCTTT. It translates to CSARDPGVSEAFF.

This clonotype has just a few counts. The gene calls are TRBV27 and TRBJ2-1; TRBD2 agrees at 13 bases. Looked up from germline, CDR1 is MNHEY and CDR2 is SMNVEV (reference sequence). This CDR3 contains 16 residues. With 0 bases clipped from V and 10 bases from J, the junction kept 6 bases outside the gene matches. In DNA form, the CDR3 reads TGTGCCAGCAGTTTATCTTTGACTAGCGGGAGGAACGAGCAGTTCTTC. Translated, it gives CASSLSLTSGRNEQFF.

There are a few counts of this clonotype. The J gene is TRBJ2-3, the V gene TRBV7-9, with D unresolved. V lost 7 bases to trimming and J lost 4 bases, with 12 bases between them. Germline CDR1 SEHNR, CDR2 FQNEAQ (reference sequence). The CDR3 is made up of 13 amino acids. DNA of the CDR3: TGTGCCAGCACGGAATACGGCCCAGATACGCAGTATTTT. Translation gives CASTEYGPDTQYF.

The chain is built from TRBV7-9 and TRBJ1-6; perhaps TRBD1 as D (5 bases). There are 14 residues in the CDR3. Trimming stripped 3 bases from V and 7 bases from J, with 10 bases between. CDR1 and CDR2 from the germline V gene are SEHNR and FQNEAQ (reference sequence). Here the CDR3 reads CASSLTERNSPLHF. The CDR3 nucleotides read TGTGCCAGCAGCTTGACAGAGAGGAATTCACCCCTCCACTTT.

This clonotype has ten or more counts. J is TRBJ1-1 and V is TRBV20-1; D call uncertain. The germline CDR1 and CDR2 sequences are DFQATT and SNEGSKA (reference sequence). CDR3 size: 15 residues. The V gene lost 2 bases and the J gene lost 0 bases, with 13 bases spanning the gap. The CDR3 nucleotides read TGCAGTGCTAGATCTTCCGTTGTGGTGAACACTGAAGCTTTCTTT. The encoded protein is CSARSSVVVNTEAFF.

Remarks on this clonotype: A junction boundary mismatches the germline segment, possibly from a read error. This chain joins TRBV12-3 or TRBV12-4 and TRBJ2-1; D remains unclear. The length of the CDR3 is 15 residues. The CDR3 here is CASTNEANWDNEQFF. Written as DNA, the CDR3 is TGTGCTAGCACCAACGAGGCGAATTGGGACAATGAGCAGTTCTTC.

This clonotype was seen repeatedly, ten times or more. V is TRBV5-1 and J is TRBJ2-1, with 7 bases lining up with TRBD2. Looked up from germline, CDR1 is SGHRS and CDR2 is YFSETQ. J was trimmed by 6 bases and V by 3 bases; bases with no gene match: 18. There are 18 residues in the CDR3. CDR3 nucleotides: TGCGCCAGCAGCTCTGTCACAAGGGGTTGGGGAGGGAGCAATGAGCAGTTCTTC. It is translated as CASSSVTRGWGGSNEQFF.

This clonotype has a handful of counts. The V call is TRBV15, the J call TRBJ2-7, with 8 nucleotides matching TRBD1. From germline, CDR1 is LNHNV and CDR2 YYDKDF (reference sequence). Germline trimming cut 5 bases from V and 4 bases from J; bases unmatched to any gene: 13. The CDR3 runs to 16 residues. In DNA, the CDR3 is TGTGCCACCAGCTATAAACCGGGACAGGCAGTATACGAGCAGTACTTC. Translating it yields CATSYKPGQAVYEQYF.

The chain couples TRBV12-5 to TRBJ2-7; 12 bases match TRBD2. This CDR3 is 17 amino acids long. V shed 0 bases and J 6 bases; nucleotides not matched to a gene: 9. Germline V CDR1 and CDR2: LGHNT, FRNRAP. The CDR3 spells CASGLVASGRAGSEQYF. The CDR3 bases are TGTGCTAGTGGTTTGGTGGCTAGCGGGAGGGCTGGTAGCGAGCAGTACTTC.

The table lists this clonotype with a few counts. The gene calls are TRBV29-1 and TRBJ1-4; D not certain. The CDR3 runs 14 residues. CDR1 is SQVTM, CDR2 ANQGSEA, per germline. V gave up 5 bases and J gave up 4 bases, with 14 bases separating them. The CDR3 region has the DNA TGCAGCGTTTATATTACCTCCTTTAATGAAAAACTGTTTTTT. This gives the protein CSVYITSFNEKLFF.

The V and J genes are TRBV12-3 or TRBV12-4 and TRBJ2-2; D remains ambiguous. This CDR3 region has 13 residues. V lost 2 bases and J 5 bases, leaving 6 bases between the germline ends. The CDR3 loop is CASSLTMTGELFF. Written as DNA, the CDR3 is TGTGCCAGCAGTTTAACTATGACCGGGGAGCTGTTTTTT.

The table lists this clonotype with a few counts. This sequence joins TRBV5-1 and TRBJ2-3; D assignment may be TRBD1 or TRBD2 (6 bases each). The V end lost 3 bases, the J end lost 6 bases, and 14 bases lay between the germline ends. CDR3 length: 14 amino acids. The germline V gene has CDR1 SGHRS and CDR2 YFSETQ. The CDR3 loop is CASSSKGGLDTQYF. CDR3 DNA: TGCGCCAGCAGCTCCAAGGGGGGCTTGGATACGCAGTATTTT.

This rearrangement joins TRBV12-3 or TRBV12-4 to TRBJ1-2; D is perhaps TRBD1 (5 bases). Trimming took 10 bases from V and 5 from J, leaving 11 bases between them. The CDR3 totals 11 residues. CDR3 sequence reads: CATSRGYGYTF. CDR3 nucleotide sequence: TGTGCCACCTCCCGGGGGTATGGCTACACCTTC.

This clonotype showed up many times. This chain uses TRBV7-9 with TRBJ1-3, with D uncertain. V shed 5 bases and J shed 11 bases, with 13 bases lying between them. CDR1 and CDR2 from the germline V gene are SEHNR and FQNEAQ (reference sequence). The CDR3 contains 12 residues. DNA of the CDR3: TGTGCCAGCAGCGCGGGAGGAAGCGCCATATATTTT. Protein sequence: CASSAGGSAIYF.

There are a few counts of this clonotype. The chain combines TRBV20-1 with TRBJ2-7; a weak D match, TRBD1 (6 bases). Germline CDR1 and CDR2: DFQATT and SNEGSKA (reference sequence). The length of the CDR3 is 14 residues. V lost 0 bases, J lost 5 bases, and 14 bases lay in between. This chain's CDR3 is CSARDGFGGDEQYF. In nucleotides, the CDR3 is TGCAGTGCTAGAGATGGGTTTGGGGGCGACGAGCAGTACTTC.

As to this clonotype: The junction differs from germline at one of its ends, possibly a read error. The rearrangement links TRBV10-3 to TRBJ2-3; no firm D call. This CDR3 is 15 amino acids long. Germline CDR1 reads ENHRY; CDR2 reads SYGVKD. CDR3 sequence: CVISLSTSLSDTQYF. Here the CDR3 DNA reads TGTGTCATCAGTCTGTCCACCAGTCTATCAGATACGCAGTATTTT.

The J gene is TRBJ2-7, the V gene TRBV28; perhaps D is TRBD1 or TRBD2 (5 bases each). Trimming took 5 bases from V and 4 from J, leaving 15 bases between them. Germline CDR1 and CDR2: MDHEN and SYDVKM. The CDR3 spans 14 residues. CDR3 sequence (DNA): TGTGCCAGCAGTCACACCAGAGAGGGGTACGAGCAGTACGTC. This translates into CASSHTREGYEQYV.

This clonotype showed up just a few times. At one end the junction does not follow the germline gene, possibly because of a read error. The chain couples TRBV5-1 to TRBJ2-7, with TRBD2 matching over 7 bases. CDR1 SGHRS and CDR2 YFSETQ come from the germline V gene. This CDR3 region has 16 residues. CDR3 sequence reads: CASRLDVGTTSYEQYF. CDR3 nucleotide sequence: TGCGCCAGCAGATTGGACGTCGGGACTACCTCCTACGAGCAGTACTTC.

This clonotype occurred many times. V usage is TRBV5-1 and J usage is TRBJ2-5; 8 bases align to TRBD1. Germline CDR1 and CDR2: SGHRS and YFSETQ. V shed 4 bases, J shed 1 base, and the junction held 9 bases outside the gene matches. The CDR3 runs 16 residues. The CDR3 DNA reads as TGCGCCAGCAGCCTCCGGACAGGGAACTCCCAAGAGACCCAGTACTTC. Residues: CASSLRTGNSQETQYF.

There are many counts of this clonotype. This chain joins TRBV5-8 and TRBJ2-7; unclear D gene. V dropped 0 bases and J dropped 4 bases, with 11 bases sitting between them. Germline CDR1 reads SGHTS; CDR2 reads YDEGEE. The CDR3 loop spans 14 amino acids. In DNA form, the CDR3 reads TGTGCCAGCAGCTTGGTCAGAAAACCTTACGAGCAGTACTTC. This codes for CASSLVRKPYEQYF.

This clonotype was seen a few times. The CDR3 region has the DNA TGCGCCAGCAGCTTAGGGTATGGTATGTCGGGAACCCAGCAGTTCTTC. Protein sequence: CASSLGYGMSGTQQFF. This sequence joins TRBV5-1 and TRBJ2-1; maybe TRBD2 (5 bases). From germline, CDR1 is SGHRS and CDR2 YFSETQ. With 2 bases removed from V and 11 bases from J, the gap between germline ends came to 23 bases. The CDR3 totals 16 residues.

The chain links TRBV7-9 to TRBJ1-5; a weak D match, TRBD1 (5 bases). The V end was cut by 4 bases, the J end by 5 bases, with 12 bases between. The germline CDR1 and CDR2 sequences are SEHNR and FQNEAQ (reference sequence). The CDR3 totals 14 residues. The CDR3 reads CASSSRQTDQPQHF. The CDR3 DNA reads as TGTGCCAGCAGCTCACGACAGACCGATCAGCCCCAGCATTTT.

There are many counts of this clonotype. The chain recombines TRBV7-9 with TRBJ2-2, with a tentative D call TRBD2 (6 bases). This CDR3 comprises 15 residues. Germline CDR1 reads SEHNR; CDR2 reads FQNEAQ (reference sequence). Trimming left V 3 bases short and J 6 bases short, with 14 bases between. CDR3 in DNA: TGTGCCAGCAGCTTCCCATCGGGACTCCCCGGGGAGCTGTTTTTT. It is translated as CASSFPSGLPGELFF.

This chain uses TRBV4-2 with TRBJ2-1, with 14 positions matching TRBD2. The ends lost 1 base at V and 7 bases at J; junction bases unmatched: 9. CDR1 is LGHNA, CDR2 YNFKEQ, per germline. This CDR3 has 18 residues. The CDR3 reads CASSQGPPTSGRGNEQFF. CDR3 nucleotides: TGTGCCAGCAGCCAAGGCCCCCCGACTAGCGGGAGGGGGAATGAGCAGTTCTTC.

With respect to this clonotype: It is unclear where the CDR3 begins or ends on the DNA, so no DNA is shown, and the CDR3 is as TCRdb lists it. The J gene is TRBJ1-4, the V gene TRBV14. The CDR3 has 16 amino acids, counting both end residues. Germline assignment: CDR1 SGHDN and CDR2 FVKESK. CDR3 region: CASSQRTSQQEKNCFF.

This clonotype was seen a few times. The V and J genes are TRBV3-1 and TRBJ2-3; 7 bases fit TRBD2. The CDR3 covers 14 residues. Germline assignment: CDR1 LGHDT and CDR2 YNNKEL (reference sequence). J gave up 5 bases and V 0 bases, and 2 bases lay outside the gene matches. CDR3 DNA sequence: TGTGCCAGCAGCCAAGATGGGAGGGGAGATACGCAGTATTTT. It specifies CASSQDGRGDTQYF.

This rearrangement joins TRBV20-1 to TRBJ2-5, with TRBD2 matching 8 bases. The CDR3 runs to 14 residues. CDR1 and CDR2 from the germline V gene are DFQATT and SNEGSKA (reference sequence). With 6 bases clipped from V and 3 bases from J, the junction kept 9 bases outside the gene matches. The CDR3 region has the DNA TGCAGTGCCCCGACTAGCGTCAATGAAGAGACCCAGTACTTC. It translates to CSAPTSVNEETQYF.